This T cell receptor (beta chain) was recovered during a study of CD8+CD57+ T cells in acquired aplastic anemia. In the study overall: Sorted CD4+ plus CD8+ cells gave DNA averaging 3.2 ug.

Patients included in sequencing had previously demonstrated CD8+CD57+ cell expansion by flow cytometry. The patients, all of them, had severe acquired aplastic anemia. Between the trimmed V and J ends, which lost 5 bases and 11 bases, there was a span of 22 bases. The CDR3 sequence is 16 residues long. Germline-derived CDR1 and CDR2 are SGHTA and FQGNSA. To note about this clonotype: Its specificity is unknown.

Study-level findings and limits: Patients showed no significant difference from controls in CD8+ Simpson's diversity. Both patients and controls carried the same twenty-nine CD8+ CDR3 sequences.

Genomic DNA provided the template from which TCR beta VDJ and CDR3 profiles were obtained. Using its own MiXCR run on the reads, TCRdb lists one record per CDR3 protein. This table has 200,000 to 250,000 distinct CDR3 sequences, approximately 45% appearing once. V gene TRBV7-2 combines with J gene TRBJ1-6; a weak D match, TRBD1 (5 bases). This sequence was found in a human donor with aplastic anemia. The sequenced sample consisted of sorted CD4+, CD8+, or CD8+CD57+ T cells (not recorded which) from PBMCs. This CDR3 reads CASSPEWGRGEAPLHF. The CDR3 DNA is TGTGCCAGCAGCCCCGAGTGGGGACGGGGGGAGGCACCCCTCCACTTT.